These T cell receptor beta chains were read from a single sample in a study of CD8+ T cells in alopecia areata. The protocol was immunoSEQ multiplex PCR, while the TCRdb copy is restricted to in-frame clones and leaves out a portion. The profile shows approximately 300,000 clones, 58% of them singletons. This specimen was CD4+ T cells sorted from blood, taken at week 24, from a patient treated with tofacitinib. Receptors originate from a human donor with alopecia areata. The CDR3 runs from the conserved cysteine through the conserved F or W. The D gene is left open where the match is weak. Clone size, where shown, is once, few, many, or a class for clones that have expanded.

clone size	D gene	V gene	J gene	CDR3 DNA	CDR3 protein
few	NA	TRBV28	TRBJ2-7	TGTGCCAGCAGCGGGGGGACAGACCCCTACGAGCAGTACTTC	CASSGGTDPYEQYF
NA	TRBD1	TRBV30	TRBJ1-1	TGTGCCTGGAGCGACAGGGGAAGTACTGAAGCTTTCTTT	CAWSDRGSTEAFF
NA	NA	TRBV5-1	TRBJ2-7	TGCGCCAGCAGCTTGGGACTGACAGGACAGGAGCAGTACTTC	CASSLGLTGQEQYF
NA	TRBD1	TRBV18	TRBJ2-6	TGTGCCAGCTCAAATGGACAGGGTACGGCCAACGTCCTGACTTTC	CASSNGQGTANVLTF
few	NA	TRBV4-1	TRBJ2-2	TGCGCCAGCAGCGAGGGAATTTTGGGCACGAACACCGGGGAGCTGTTTTTT	CASSEGILGTNTGELFF
NA	TRBD1	TRBV7-2	TRBJ1-4	TGTGCCAGCAGCCTCGGACAGGGCATTGGGAGGAATGAAAAACTGTTTTTT	CASSLGQGIGRNEKLFF
NA	TRBD2	TRBV2	TRBJ2-7	TGTGCCAGCAGTGAATCACTAGCGGGGTTCAACGAGCAGTACTTC	CASSESLAGFNEQYF
NA	TRBD1	TRBV25-1	TRBJ1-2	TGTGCCAGCAGCGTTAACAGGGGGGGAAGGGACTATGGCTACACCTTC	CASSVNRGGRDYGYTF
NA	NA	TRBV7-2	TRBJ2-1	TGTGCCAGCAGCTTAGCAATACTTTACAATGAGCAGTTCTTC	CASSLAILYNEQFF
NA	NA	TRBV6-6	TRBJ1-2	TGTGCCAGCAGTACCTACAGGGAAGGCTACACCTTC	CASSTYREGYTF
few	NA	TRBV4-2	TRBJ2-3	TGTGCCAGCAGTCCCCCCTCAGGGCAAGGGGATACGCAGTATTTT	CASSPPSGQGDTQYF
few	NA	TRBV6-5	TRBJ1-6	TGTGCCAGCAGTTACTACAATTCACCCCTCCACTTT	CASSYYNSPLHF
NA	NA	TRBV5-1	TRBJ1-2	TGCGCCAGCAGCTTGGCTACGGATCTTGGCTACACCTTC	CASSLATDLGYTF
NA	NA	TRBV29-1	TRBJ1-4	TGCAGCGTGCAGGGGTCCACTAATGAAAAACTGTTTTTT	CSVQGSTNEKLFF
NA	TRBD2	TRBV19	TRBJ2-1	TGTGCCAGTAGACGGAGCGGGGCCTCCTACAATGAGCAGTTCTTC	CASRRSGASYNEQFF
once	NA	TRBV30	TRBJ2-5	TGTGCCTGGACAGGAGGGGGCGAGGAGACCCAGTACTTC	CAWTGGGEETQYF
NA	NA	TRBV29-1	TRBJ2-3	TGCAGCGTTGCCCTTATCCCGGGGAGGCCGACAGATACGCAGTATTTT	CSVALIPGRPTDTQYF
few	TRBD2	TRBV9	TRBJ2-1	TGTGCCAGCAGCACCGGGCATAGCGGGGGGGCTGGGGAGCAGTTCTTC	CASSTGHSGGAGEQFF
NA	TRBD1	TRBV5-1	TRBJ2-5	TGCGCCAGCAGCTTGGTGGCCAGGGGGCAAGAGACCCAGTACTTC	CASSLVARGQETQYF
few	NA	TRBV19	TRBJ1-1	TGTGCCAGTAGTATAGATCGAGCGGCGGGCACTGAAGCTTTCTTT	CASSIDRAAGTEAFF
few	NA	TRBV5-1	TRBJ1-5	TGCGCCAGCAGCTTGACGGGCAATCAGCCCCAGCATTTT	CASSLTGNQPQHF
NA	TRBD2	TRBV7-2	TRBJ2-5	TGTGCCAGCAGCATAGAGTTGGGGGGGAGAATGGGAGAGACCCAGTACTTC	CASSIELGGRMGETQYF
NA	NA	TRBV14	TRBJ2-7	TGTGCCAGCAGTCACATGAAAGGGAAAGGCCCCTACGAGCAGTACTTC	CASSHMKGKGPYEQYF
few	NA	TRBV5-1	TRBJ2-1	TGCGCCAGCAGCTTGGCCGTGGGGGAGGAGCAGTTCTTC	CASSLAVGEEQFF
NA	NA	TRBV30	TRBJ2-2	TGTGCCTGGAGTTCGATCGGACAGAGGGAGCTGTTTTTT	CAWSSIGQRELFF
NA	NA	TRBV19	TRBJ1-6	TGTGCCAGTAGTCCAGGTGTCCTTCGGACACCCCTCCACTTT	CASSPGVLRTPLHF
few	TRBD1	TRBV11-2	TRBJ1-5	TGTGCCAGCAGCCCCATGGGACAGGGCGGCAATCAGCCCCAGCATTTT	CASSPMGQGGNQPQHF
NA	NA	TRBV11-3	TRBJ1-1	TGTGCCAGCAGCGGAGGGATGAATGAAGCTTTCTTT	CASSGGMNEAFF
NA	NA	TRBV28	TRBJ2-5	TGTGCCAGCAGAGCTTCACCCGACGAGGTCGGGGAGACCCAGTACTTC	CASRASPDEVGETQYF
NA	NA	TRBV30	TRBJ2-5	TGTGCCTGGACCCCGAACAGGATCCAAGAGACCCAGTACTTC	CAWTPNRIQETQYF
few	NA	TRBV18	TRBJ2-1	TGTGCCAGCTCACTGGGACTTTACAATGAGCAGTTCTTC	CASSLGLYNEQFF
NA	TRBD2	TRBV7-2	TRBJ2-5	TGTGCCCCTCTTAGGGGGACTAGGACCCAGTACTTC	CAPLRGTRTQYF
NA	NA	TRBV7-2	TRBJ2-5	TGTGCCAGCAGCTTGCCCGCTAGGGAGACCCAGTACTTC	CASSLPARETQYF
NA	TRBD2	TRBV25-1	TRBJ2-5	TGTGCCAGCAGTGAATGGGGAGGGAGGGTCCAGTACTTC	CASSEWGGRVQYF
few	NA	TRBV7-9	TRBJ2-5	TGTGCCAGCAGCTTAGGGCTGGATGTAGAGACCCAGTACTTC	CASSLGLDVETQYF
NA	NA	TRBV30	TRBJ1-2	TGTGCCTGGGCTCCGGGGAGGATCAATTTTAATGGCTACACCTTC	CAWAPGRINFNGYTF
NA	TRBD2	TRBV30	TRBJ2-1	TGTGCCTACTACGGGACTAGCGGGTCCTACAATGAGCAGTTCTTC	CAYYGTSGSYNEQFF
NA	TRBD1	TRBV30	TRBJ1-2	TGTGCCTGGAGTGACCTCCACCTAGGGGGCGCCTATGGCTACACCTTC	CAWSDLHLGGAYGYTF
NA	NA	TRBV6-5	TRBJ1-3	TGTGCCAGCAGCCAGGGTACTGGAAACACCATATATTTT	CASSQGTGNTIYF
NA	NA	TRBV28	TRBJ1-6	TGTGCCAGCAGTTTAGAAGGGGCACATTCACCCCTCCACTTT	CASSLEGAHSPLHF
NA	NA	TRBV29-1	TRBJ2-5	TGCAGCGTTGTAGGACGAGCTCAGGAGACCCAGTACTTC	CSVVGRAQETQYF
NA	NA	TRBV30	TRBJ2-5	TGTGCCTTGGACAGGGAGGGAGGCTTACAAAAGACCCAGTACTTC	CALDREGGLQKTQYF
NA	TRBD1	TRBV6-1	TRBJ1-6	TGTGCCAGCAGTGAGTCTGGACAGGGGGCGAATTCACCCCTCCACTTT	CASSESGQGANSPLHF
NA	NA	TRBV29-1	TRBJ2-5	TGCAGCGTAATCCCGGGAGAGACCCAGTACTTC	CSVIPGETQYF
NA	TRBD2	TRBV10-2	TRBJ2-7	TGCGCCAGCAGTATTGGACTAGCAGGGTCCTACGAGCAGTACTTC	CASSIGLAGSYEQYF
NA	NA	TRBV30	TRBJ1-2	TGTGCCTGCACAAGGGCCTATGGCTACACCTTC	CACTRAYGYTF
NA	TRBD1	TRBV7-6	TRBJ2-7	TGTGCCAGCAGCCGACGGACAGGGCACGAGCAGTACTTC	CASSRRTGHEQYF
NA	NA	TRBV2	TRBJ2-3	TGTGCCAGCAGCGCCTATGATCGCCCGAGCACAGATACGCAGTATTTT	CASSAYDRPSTDTQYF
few	NA	TRBV25-1	TRBJ1-6	TGTGCCAGCAGGGGACAAGGGACCGATAATTCACCCCTCCACTTT	CASRGQGTDNSPLHF
NA	TRBD1	TRBV28	TRBJ2-3	TGTGCCAGCAGTCCAGGGGGTGGCACAGATACGCAGTATTTT	CASSPGGGTDTQYF
NA	NA	TRBV18	TRBJ2-5	TGTGCCAGCTCACCACCGCTATTAGAGGCGGGTCAAGAGACCCAGTACTTC	CASSPPLLEAGQETQYF
NA	NA	TRBV29-1	TRBJ2-5	TGCAGCGTTGCGGTGACTCAAGAGACCCAGTACTTC	CSVAVTQETQYF
NA	TRBD2	TRBV2	TRBJ2-2	TGTGCCAGCACCCGCGGGGGGGCCGTCGGGGAGCTGTTTTTT	CASTRGGAVGELFF